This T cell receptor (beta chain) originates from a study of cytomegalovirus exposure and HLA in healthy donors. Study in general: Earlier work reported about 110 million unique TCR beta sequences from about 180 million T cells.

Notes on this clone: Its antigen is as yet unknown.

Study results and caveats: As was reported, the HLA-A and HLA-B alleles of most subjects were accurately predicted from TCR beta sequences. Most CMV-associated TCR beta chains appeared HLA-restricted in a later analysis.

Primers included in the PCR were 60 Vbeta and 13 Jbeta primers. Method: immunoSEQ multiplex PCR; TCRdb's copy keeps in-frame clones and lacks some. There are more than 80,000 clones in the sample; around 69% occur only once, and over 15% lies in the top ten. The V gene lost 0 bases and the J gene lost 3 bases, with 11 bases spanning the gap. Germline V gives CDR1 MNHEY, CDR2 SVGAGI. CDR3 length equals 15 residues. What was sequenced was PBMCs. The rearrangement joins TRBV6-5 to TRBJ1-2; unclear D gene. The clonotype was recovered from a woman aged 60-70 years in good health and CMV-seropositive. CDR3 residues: CASSYSHRPYYGYTF. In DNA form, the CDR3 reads TGTGCCAGCAGTTACTCCCACAGACCCTACTATGGCTACACCTTC.